Below, 29 T cell receptor beta chains from the same sample are listed, as sequenced in a study of beta chain features in type 1 diabetes. Study-wide results and caveats: All four CD4+ subsets of Type 1 diabetes patients contained TCRB CDR3s that were moderately but significantly shorter.

TCRB transcripts that were expressed got sequenced, as all of the isolated RNA had been reverse transcribed. Produced via immunoSEQ multiplex PCR; TCRdb's table is partial and in-frame only. This sample has about 650,000 clones, with about an eighth found just once. These receptors' targets are unknown. Sample: naive CD4+ T cells from blood. The receptors come from a man younger than 40 with type 1 diabetes.

A few counts support this clone. The chain combines TRBV7-9 with TRBJ1-1; possible D gene TRBD1, 5 bases. This CDR3 region has 15 residues. V lost 3 bases to trimming and J lost 1 base, with 12 bases between them. Germline V gene data show CDR1 as SEHNR and CDR2 as FQNEAQ (reference sequence). The CDR3 here is CASSFRETANTEAFF. The CDR3 nucleotides are TGTGCCAGCAGCTTCCGCGAGACAGCGAACACTGAAGCTTTCTTT.

A few counts support this clone. This sequence joins TRBV21-1 and TRBJ2-1; the table's D call of TRBD2 was not tested on the DNA. TRBV21-1 is a known pseudogene. The CDR3 is made up of 16 amino acids. The CDR3 nucleotides are TGTGCCAGCAGCAAAGGGGGACTAGCGGGGGACAATGAGCAGTTCTTC. The encoded protein is CASSKGGLAGDNEQFF.

The sample holds one count of this clone. The gene calls are TRBV19 and TRBJ1-2; a weak D match, TRBD1 (5 bases). V lost 3 bases and J lost 4, with 15 bases in between. The germline V gene encodes CDR1 LNHDA and CDR2 SQIVND (reference sequence). The CDR3 totals 15 residues. As DNA, the CDR3 is TGTGCCAGTAGTATGGGGGATGCCCAGATCTATGGCTACACCTTC. Translated, it gives CASSMGDAQIYGYTF.

This clone has more than one count but fewer than ten. The CDR3 is CASSLYRGPDYEQYF. In DNA, the CDR3 is TGTGCCAGCAGCTTGTATCGCGGACCCGACTACGAGCAGTACTTC. V and J are TRBV5-4 and TRBJ2-7; D is unclear. From germline, CDR1 is SGHNT and CDR2 YYREEE (reference sequence). This CDR3 region has 15 residues. Trimming removed 1 base from V and 3 bases from J, with 14 bases in between.

The chain recombines TRBV2 with TRBJ2-7; the match to TRBD1 covers 9 bases. The CDR3 spans 14 residues. The germline CDR1 and CDR2 sequences are SNHLY and FYNNEI. J gave up 2 bases and V 5 bases, and 4 bases lay outside the gene matches. As DNA, the CDR3 is TGTGCCAGCAGTCCGGGACAGGGTACCTACGAGCAGTACTTC. Its protein is CASSPGQGTYEQYF. Full variable domain (remainder filled in from reference TRBV2 and TRBJ2-7): EPEVTQTPSHQVTQMGQEVILRCVPISNHLYFYWYRQILGQKVEFLVSFYNNEISEKSEIFDDQFSVERPDGSNFTLKIRSTKLEDSAMYFCASSPGQGTYEQYFGPGTRLTVT.

There are a few counts of this clone. The CDR3 protein is CASSQAYTGELFF. CDR3 coding DNA: TGCGCCAGCAGCCAGGCATACACCGGGGAGCTGTTTTTT. This chain links TRBV4-3 with TRBJ2-2; D unclear. From germline, CDR1 is LGHNA and CDR2 YSLEER. V was trimmed by 3 bases and J by 3 bases, leaving 5 bases between them. The CDR3 length is 13 residues.

There are a few counts of this clone. V and J are TRBV5-4 and TRBJ2-1, with D unclear. V shed 1 base and J shed 7 bases, with 12 bases lying between them. This CDR3 has 14 residues. The germline CDR1 and CDR2 sequences are SGHNT and YYREEE (reference sequence). This CDR3 reads CASSLRKGINEQFF. As DNA, the CDR3 is TGTGCCAGCAGCTTGAGGAAAGGGATTAATGAGCAGTTCTTC.

There are a few counts of this clone. The J gene is TRBJ1-1, the V gene TRBV14; the D is unclear. This CDR3 comprises 11 residues. Germline V gene data show CDR1 as SGHDN and CDR2 as FVKESK. V lost 1 base and J lost 6, with 3 bases in between. The CDR3, as DNA: TGTGCCAGCAGCCAAGGGCCTGAAGCTTTCTTT. Translation: CASSQGPEAFF.

This chain joins TRBV5-1 and TRBJ2-1; no reliable D call. Germline V gene sequence: CDR1 SGHRS, CDR2 YFSETQ. The germline V and J ends were trimmed by 2 bases and 9 bases, with 15 bases remaining between them. The CDR3 has 14 amino acids. The CDR3 region is CASSFALDWSEQFF. The DNA for the CDR3 is TGCGCCAGCAGCTTCGCGTTAGACTGGAGTGAGCAGTTCTTC. The whole variable domain, remainder taken from reference TRBV5-1 and TRBJ2-1, is KAGVTQTPRYLIKTRGQQVTLSCSPISGHRSVSWYQQTPGQGLQFLFEYFSETQRNKGNFPGRFSGRQFSNSRSEMNVSTLELGDSALYLCASSFALDWSEQFFGPGTRLTVL.

This clone has only a few counts. V is TRBV28 and J is TRBJ2-3; 13 bases map to TRBD2. Germline V lookup: CDR1 MDHEN, CDR2 SYDVKM. The CDR3 consists of 15 residues. The ends lost 6 bases at V and 2 bases at J; junction bases unmatched: 2. The CDR3 sequence is CASRGTSGNTDTQYF. Here the CDR3 DNA reads TGTGCCAGCAGGGGGACTAGCGGGAACACAGATACGCAGTATTTT.

This sequence joins TRBV7-2 and TRBJ2-7; TRBD1 matches 8 bases. V lost 5 bases to trimming and J lost 2 bases; unmatched junction nucleotides: 14. The CDR3 covers 17 residues. Germline CDR1 SGHTA, CDR2 FQGNSA. This chain's CDR3 is CASSLLPVGQDPYEQYF. The CDR3 bases are TGTGCCAGCAGCCTTCTACCCGTGGGACAGGACCCCTACGAGCAGTACTTC.

The chain employs TRBV29-1 and TRBJ2-7; 8 bases agree with TRBD2. The CDR3 contains 12 residues. Germline loops: CDR1 SQVTM, CDR2 ANQGSEA. Trimming removed 7 bases from V and 5 bases from J; junction bases left unmatched: 7. Here the CDR3 reads CSAVGGGHEQYF. CDR3 nucleotides: TGCAGCGCCGTGGGCGGGGGGCACGAGCAGTACTTC.

The chain combines TRBV27 with TRBJ2-1; D tentatively fits TRBD1 or TRBD2 (5 bases each). With 7 bases removed from V and 3 bases from J, the gap between germline ends came to 25 bases. The CDR3 is 18 amino acids. Germline V CDR1 and CDR2: MNHEY, SMNVEV (reference sequence). CDR3: CASNRTPPRGYVYNEQFF. DNA for the CDR3: TGTGCCAGCAACCGGACACCACCTCGGGGATACGTCTACAATGAGCAGTTCTTC.

This chain connects TRBV19 to TRBJ1-2; D gene unclear. This CDR3 is built from 12 residues. V lost 4 bases and J lost 8, with 11 bases in between. Germline V lookup: CDR1 LNHDA, CDR2 SQIVND (reference sequence). The CDR3 nucleotides are TGTGCCAGTAGTACCCATGAACCAGGCTACACCTTC. As protein: CASSTHEPGYTF.

This clone was seen more than once but under ten times. V is TRBV19 and J is TRBJ1-6; possible D gene TRBD1, 6 bases. The CDR3 runs 13 residues. Germline V gene lookup returns CDR1 LNHDA and CDR2 SQIVND (reference sequence). Trimming shortened V by 6 bases and J by 8 bases, and 11 bases separated the two germline ends. Written as DNA, the CDR3 is TGTGCCAGTAGCACAGGGCGGGATTCACCCCTCCACTTT. As protein: CASSTGRDSPLHF.

The chain employs TRBV7-2 and TRBJ1-6; unclear D gene. Germline V lookup: CDR1 SGHTA, CDR2 FQGNSA. The CDR3 length is 15 residues. With 1 base removed from V and 6 bases from J, the gap between germline ends came to 10 bases. The CDR3 DNA follows: TGTGCCAGCAGCTTAGGAGACAAGGTTAATTCACCCCTCCACTTT. Amino acids: CASSLGDKVNSPLHF.

This clone was seen more than once but under ten times. The chain carries TRBV18 and TRBJ1-1; 8 nucleotides align to TRBD1. CDR1 is KGHSH, CDR2 LQKENI, per germline. V dropped 6 bases and J dropped 0; count of bases not matched to a gene: 9. The length of the CDR3 is 16 residues. CDR3 nucleotides: TGTGCCAGCTCCCACGGACAGGGAAGCATGAACACTGAAGCTTTCTTT. Protein product: CASSHGQGSMNTEAFF.

In this sample, this clone turned up a few times. The gene calls are TRBV7-2 and TRBJ1-2; 10 bases fit TRBD1. The CDR3 sequence is 16 residues long. The V gene's germline CDR1 is SGHTA and CDR2 FQGNSA. Germline trimming cut 2 bases from V and 2 bases from J; bases unmatched to any gene: 5. This CDR3 is CASSLRTGGINYGYTF. CDR3 coding DNA: TGTGCCAGCAGCTTACGGACAGGGGGAATAAACTATGGCTACACCTTC. Based on the CDR3 plus reference TRBV7-2 and TRBJ1-2, the full variable domain is GAGVSQSPSNKVTEKGKDVELRCDPISGHTALYWYRQSLGQGLEFLIYFQGNSAPDKSGLPSDRFSAERTGGSVSTLTIQRTQQEDSAVYLCASSLRTGGINYGYTFGSGTRLTVV.

In this sample, this clone turned up many times. The chain links TRBV12-5 to TRBJ1-1; D remains unclear. The ends were cut back, 1 base at V and 3 bases at J, with 6 bases in the middle. This CDR3 is built from 13 residues. The germline V gene has CDR1 LGHNT and CDR2 FRNRAP. In DNA, the CDR3 is TGTGCTAGTGGTTTGGAAGTATACACTGAAGCTTTCTTT. It codes for CASGLEVYTEAFF.

The rearrangement links TRBV14 to TRBJ2-7, with D uncertain. The CDR3 totals 13 residues. V was pared by 2 bases and J by 3 bases, with 8 bases between. Germline CDR1 is SGHDN and CDR2 is FVKESK. The CDR3 reads CASSQSAVYEQYF. Written as DNA, the CDR3 is TGTGCCAGCAGCCAAAGCGCGGTCTACGAGCAGTACTTC.

The sample holds a few counts of this clone. The gene calls are TRBV10-3 and TRBJ2-1; D unresolved. Germline V CDR1 and CDR2: ENHRY, SYGVKD. CDR3 length equals 11 residues. V shed 4 bases and J shed 8 bases, with 6 bases lying between them. In DNA form, the CDR3 reads TGTGCCATCAGTGCAGCCCATGAGCAGTTCTTC. Its protein is CAISAAHEQFF.

V usage is TRBV14 and J usage is TRBJ2-1, with TRBD1 matching over 7 bases. The CDR3 is made up of 15 amino acids. Unmatched junction bases numbered 7, after V lost 4 bases and J lost 4 bases. Looked up from germline, CDR1 is SGHDN and CDR2 is FVKESK. The CDR3 is CASSPGTDFYNEQFF. CDR3 in DNA: TGTGCCAGCAGCCCCGGGACAGATTTTTACAATGAGCAGTTCTTC.

Worth noting for this clone: Its ends do not fully match the called genes, so a read error is possible. This chain connects TRBV6-5 to TRBJ2-6, with D possibly called TRBD1 or TRBD2 (5 bases each). There are 15 residues in the CDR3. The germline CDR1 and CDR2 sequences are MNHEY and SVGAGI. CDR3 DNA: TGTGCCAGCAGTTACACATCACGGGGCTCCGGCAGCTATTTTTTC. Protein sequence: CASSYTSRGSGSYFF.

J is TRBJ2-5 and V is TRBV11-2; a possible D gene is TRBD1 (6 bases). This CDR3 has 14 amino acids. Trimming took off 2 bases at V and 2 bases at J, with 9 bases between the two ends. The germline CDR1 and CDR2 sequences are SGHAT and FQNNGV. DNA of the CDR3: TGTGCCAGCAGCTTAACACAGGGACAAGAGACCCAGTACTTC. Amino acids: CASSLTQGQETQYF.

This clone was picked up a small number of times. V gene TRBV2 combines with J gene TRBJ2-7; 9 nucleotides line up with TRBD1. The CDR3 runs 14 residues. J lost 5 bases, V lost 5 bases, and 7 bases had no gene match. The germline V gene encodes CDR1 SNHLY and CDR2 FYNNEI. The CDR3 DNA is TGTGCCAGCAGTTCCGGGACAGGGTACAACGAGCAGTACTTC. It translates to CASSSGTGYNEQYF. The entire variable domain, with the rest obtained from reference TRBV2 and TRBJ2-7, is as follows: EPEVTQTPSHQVTQMGQEVILRCVPISNHLYFYWYRQILGQKVEFLVSFYNNEISEKSEIFDDQFSVERPDGSNFTLKIRSTKLEDSAMYFCASSSGTGYNEQYFGPGTRLTVT.

This clone was seen a handful of times. J is TRBJ1-2 and V is TRBV10-3; D is unresolved. This CDR3 has 12 residues. V was clipped by 0 bases and J by 3 bases, with 2 bases between them. Germline CDR1 is ENHRY and CDR2 is SYGVKD. This chain's CDR3 is CAISESDYGYTF. As DNA, the CDR3 is TGTGCCATCAGTGAGTCTGACTATGGCTACACCTTC.

CDR3 amino acids: CASSFLSAETDTQYF. In DNA, the CDR3 is TGTGCCAGCAGCTTTCTGTCAGCGGAGACAGATACGCAGTATTTT. The rearrangement links TRBV7-8 to TRBJ2-3; tentatively, D is TRBD2 (5 bases). The V end lost 3 bases, the J end lost 3 bases, and 13 bases lay between the germline ends. The CDR3 has 15 residues. Germline V CDR1 and CDR2: SGHVS, FQNEAQ.

This clone turned up a few times. The V gene is TRBV7-9, the J gene TRBJ1-2; D is ambiguous. CDR3 length: 12 amino acids. CDR1 and CDR2 from the germline V gene are SEHNR and FQNEAQ (reference sequence). With 2 bases removed from V and 4 bases from J, the gap between germline ends came to 5 bases. This CDR3 is CASSLSLYGYTF. The CDR3 DNA sequence: TGTGCCAGCAGCTTATCCCTCTATGGCTACACCTTC.

The sample holds a few counts of this clone. The chain carries TRBV10-3 and TRBJ2-1, with unresolved D. Trimming removed 4 bases from V and 0 bases from J, with 7 bases in between. The germline V gene encodes CDR1 ENHRY and CDR2 SYGVKD. The CDR3 has 14 amino acids. The CDR3 protein is CAISGSSSYNEQFF. The CDR3 DNA reads TGTGCCATCAGTGGCTCCAGCTCCTACAATGAGCAGTTCTTC.